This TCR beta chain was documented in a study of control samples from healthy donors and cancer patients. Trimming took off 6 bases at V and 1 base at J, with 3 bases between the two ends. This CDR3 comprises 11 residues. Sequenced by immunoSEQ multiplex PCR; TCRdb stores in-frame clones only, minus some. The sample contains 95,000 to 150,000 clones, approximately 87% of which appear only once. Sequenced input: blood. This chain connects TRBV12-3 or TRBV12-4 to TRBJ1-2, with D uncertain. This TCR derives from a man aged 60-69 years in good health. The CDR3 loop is CASSHNYGYTF. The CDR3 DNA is TGTGCCAGCAGCCATAACTATGGCTACACCTTC.